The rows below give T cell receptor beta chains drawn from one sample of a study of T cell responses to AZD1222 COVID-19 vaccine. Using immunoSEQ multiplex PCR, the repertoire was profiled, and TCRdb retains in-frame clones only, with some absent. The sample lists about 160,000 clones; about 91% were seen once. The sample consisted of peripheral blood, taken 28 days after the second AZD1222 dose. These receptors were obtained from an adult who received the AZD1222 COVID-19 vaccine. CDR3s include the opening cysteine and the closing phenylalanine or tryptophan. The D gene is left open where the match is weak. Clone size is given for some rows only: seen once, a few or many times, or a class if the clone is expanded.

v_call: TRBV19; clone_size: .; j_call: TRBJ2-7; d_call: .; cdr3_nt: TGTGCCAGTAGTATAGATCTTTTATACGAGCAGTACTTC; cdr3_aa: CASSIDLLYEQYF
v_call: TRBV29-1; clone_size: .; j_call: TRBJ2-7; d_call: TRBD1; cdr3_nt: TGCAGCGTTGAAGTACGGGACAGCACCTACGAGCAGTACTTC; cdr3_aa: CSVEVRDSTYEQYF
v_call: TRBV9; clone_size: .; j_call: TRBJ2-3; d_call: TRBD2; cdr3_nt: TGTGCCAGCAGCGTAGATACTAGCGGGGGGGCATTGGATACGCAGTATTTT; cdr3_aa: CASSVDTSGGALDTQYF
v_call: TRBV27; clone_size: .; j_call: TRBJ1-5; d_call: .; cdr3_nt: TGTGCCAGCAGACCATTGAAGGGTCCGGCTCGGCAGCCCCAGCATTTT; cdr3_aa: CASRPLKGPARQPQHF
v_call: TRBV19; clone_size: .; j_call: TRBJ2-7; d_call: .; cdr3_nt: TGTGCCAGTACTATGGACGGCGGCGAGCAGTACTTC; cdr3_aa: CASTMDGGEQYF
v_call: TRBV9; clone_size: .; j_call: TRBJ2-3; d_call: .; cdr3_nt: TGTGCCAGCAGCAAAAGGGATACGCAGTATTTT; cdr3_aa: CASSKRDTQYF
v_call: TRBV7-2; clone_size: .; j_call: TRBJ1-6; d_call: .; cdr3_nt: TGTGCCAGCAGCTTAGATGGGGGTACTAATTCACCCCTCCACTTT; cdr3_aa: CASSLDGGTNSPLHF
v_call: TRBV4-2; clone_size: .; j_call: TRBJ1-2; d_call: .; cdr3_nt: TGTGCCAGCAGCCAAGAGGGTACCTATGGCTACACCTTC; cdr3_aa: CASSQEGTYGYTF
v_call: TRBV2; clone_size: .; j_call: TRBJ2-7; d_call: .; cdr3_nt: TGTGCCAGCAGTGATAAGTACGCGGGGTACGAGCAGTACTTC; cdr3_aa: CASSDKYAGYEQYF
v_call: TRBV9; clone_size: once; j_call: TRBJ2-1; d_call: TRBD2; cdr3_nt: TGTGCCAGCAGCGTAGGGGTAGCGGGAGTATACAATGAGCAGTTCTTC; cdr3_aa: CASSVGVAGVYNEQFF
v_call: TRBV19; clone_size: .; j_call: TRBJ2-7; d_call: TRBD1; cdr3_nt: TGTGCCAGTAGTATTCGATCGTACGGGACAGGAGACTACGAGCAGTACTTC; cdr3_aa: CASSIRSYGTGDYEQYF
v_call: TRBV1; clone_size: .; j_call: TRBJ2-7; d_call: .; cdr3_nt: TGCACCAGCAGCCAAAAGTGTACAACCGGGACTAGCGGGGGACCCTACGAGCAGTACTTC; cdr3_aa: CTSSQKCTTGTSGGPYEQYF
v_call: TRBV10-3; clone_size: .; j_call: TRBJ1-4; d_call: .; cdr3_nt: TGTGCCATCAGTGAGTCGGAGCCGCGGCGTGAAAAACTGTTTTTT; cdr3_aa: CAISESEPRREKLFF
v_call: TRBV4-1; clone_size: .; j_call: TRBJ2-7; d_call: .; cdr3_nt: TGCGCCAGCAGCCAAGTTGGGCGGTCCTACGAGCAGTACTTC; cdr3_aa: CASSQVGRSYEQYF
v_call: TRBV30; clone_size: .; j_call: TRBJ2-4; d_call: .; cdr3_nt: TGTGCCTGGAGACAACAGGGATTAAACATTCAGTACTTC; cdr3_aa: CAWRQQGLNIQYF
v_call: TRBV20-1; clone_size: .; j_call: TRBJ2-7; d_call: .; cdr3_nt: TGCAGTGCTAGTTTGAGGGTCTACGAGCAGTACTTC; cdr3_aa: CSASLRVYEQYF
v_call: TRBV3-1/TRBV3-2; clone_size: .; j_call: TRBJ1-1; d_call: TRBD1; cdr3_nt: TGTGCCAGCAGCGATCCGACAGGGGAAACGGATGAAGCTTTCTTT; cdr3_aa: CASSDPTGETDEAFF
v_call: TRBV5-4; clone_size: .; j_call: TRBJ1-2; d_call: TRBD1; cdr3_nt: TGTGCCAGCAGCCTTCGGACAGGGAGAAACTATGGCTACACCTTC; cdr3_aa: CASSLRTGRNYGYTF
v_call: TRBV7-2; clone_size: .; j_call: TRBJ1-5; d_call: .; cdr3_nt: TGTGCCAGCAGCTTAGGACAGACATATCAGCCCCAGCATTTT; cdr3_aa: CASSLGQTYQPQHF
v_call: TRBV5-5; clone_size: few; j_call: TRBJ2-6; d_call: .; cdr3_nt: TGTGCCAGCAGCTTGGGGAGCTTGGGGGCCAACGTCCTGACTTTC; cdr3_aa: CASSLGSLGANVLTF
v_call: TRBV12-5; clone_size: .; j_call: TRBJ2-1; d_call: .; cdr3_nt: TGTGCTAGTGGTTTGAACTCAGGGGAAAATGAGCAGTTCTTC; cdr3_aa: CASGLNSGENEQFF
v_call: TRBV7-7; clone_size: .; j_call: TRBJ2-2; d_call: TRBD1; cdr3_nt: TGTGCCAGCAGCTTCCGGGACAGGGAATTGGACGGGGAGCTGTTTTTT; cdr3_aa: CASSFRDRELDGELFF
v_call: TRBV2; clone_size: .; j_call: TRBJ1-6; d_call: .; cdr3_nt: TGTGCCAGCAGTGCCCTTTTGGGGGGGAATTCACCCCTCCACTTT; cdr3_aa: CASSALLGGNSPLHF
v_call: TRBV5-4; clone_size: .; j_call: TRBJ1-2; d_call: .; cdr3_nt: TGTGCCAGCCCCTCGCCCGGGGGCGACCAAGGCTACACCTTC; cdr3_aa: CASPSPGGDQGYTF
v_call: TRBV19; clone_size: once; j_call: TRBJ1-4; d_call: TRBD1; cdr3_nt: TGTGCCACAGAGACAGGGGTTAATGAAAAACTGTTTTTT; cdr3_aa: CATETGVNEKLFF
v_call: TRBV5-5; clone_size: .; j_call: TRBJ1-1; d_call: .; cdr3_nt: TGTGCCAGCAGCGCCACGGTGATCCTCGCTGAAGCTTTCTTT; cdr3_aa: CASSATVILAEAFF
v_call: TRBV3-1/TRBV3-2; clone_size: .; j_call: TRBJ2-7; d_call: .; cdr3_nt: TGTGCCAGCAGCCAAGGTCCCTGGGAGCAGTACTTC; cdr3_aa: CASSQGPWEQYF
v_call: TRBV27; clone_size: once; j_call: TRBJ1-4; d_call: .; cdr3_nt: TGTGCCAGCCCCAAGAAGGAATCCCCCGGGGAAAAACTGTTTTTT; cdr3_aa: CASPKKESPGEKLFF
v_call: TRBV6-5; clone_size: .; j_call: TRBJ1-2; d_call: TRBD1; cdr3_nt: TGTGCCAGCAGTTACCGCGGGACAGGGATCAACTATGGCTACACCTTC; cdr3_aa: CASSYRGTGINYGYTF
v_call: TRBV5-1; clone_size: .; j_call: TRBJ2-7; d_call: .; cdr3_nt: TGCGCCAGCAGCCTGGCGGGACAACTTTACGAGCAGTACTTC; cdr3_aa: CASSLAGQLYEQYF
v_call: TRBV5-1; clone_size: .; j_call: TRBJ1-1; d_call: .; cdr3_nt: TGCGCCAGCAGCCCCCATGGGGGGAACACTGAAGCTTTCTTT; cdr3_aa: CASSPHGGNTEAFF
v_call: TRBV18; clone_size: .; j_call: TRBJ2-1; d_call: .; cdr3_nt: TGTGCCAGCTCACCACCGGAGAGGTTCATCTCCTACAATGAGCAGTTCTTC; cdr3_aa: CASSPPERFISYNEQFF
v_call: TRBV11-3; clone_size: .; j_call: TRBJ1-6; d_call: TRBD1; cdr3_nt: TGTGCCAGCAGCTTGCGACAGGGGGAAATGTCACCCCTCCACTTT; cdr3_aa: CASSLRQGEMSPLHF
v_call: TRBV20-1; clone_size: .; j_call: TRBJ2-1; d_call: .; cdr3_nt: TGCAGTGCTACGGTGTACAATGAGCAGTTCTTC; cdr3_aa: CSATVYNEQFF
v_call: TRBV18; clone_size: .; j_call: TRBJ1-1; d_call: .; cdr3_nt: TGTGCCAGCTCACCAGGGGACACTGAAGCTTTCTTT; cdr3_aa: CASSPGDTEAFF
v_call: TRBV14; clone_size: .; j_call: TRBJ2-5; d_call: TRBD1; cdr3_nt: TGTGCCAGCAGCCAAATTTTACGGACAGGGGTAGAGACCCAGTACTTC; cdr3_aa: CASSQILRTGVETQYF
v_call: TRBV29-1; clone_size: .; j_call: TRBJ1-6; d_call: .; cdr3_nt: TGCAGCGTCGGGGACGATTCACCCCTCCACTTT; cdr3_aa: CSVGDDSPLHF
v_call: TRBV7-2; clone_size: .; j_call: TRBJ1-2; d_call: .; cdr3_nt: TGTGCCAGCAGCTTAGACAGGGTGGGATATGGCTACACCTTC; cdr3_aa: CASSLDRVGYGYTF
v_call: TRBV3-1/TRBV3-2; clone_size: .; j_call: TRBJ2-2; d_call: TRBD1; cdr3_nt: TGTGCCAGCAGCTGGCCGGGACAGAGACGACCCGATGGTTGGAACACCGGGGAGCTGTTTTTT; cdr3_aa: CASSWPGQRRPDGWNTGELFF
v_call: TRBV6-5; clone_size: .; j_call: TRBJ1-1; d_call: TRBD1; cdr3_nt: TGTGCCAGCAGACCTACTACAGGGGGTAACACTGAAGCTTTCTTT; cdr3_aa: CASRPTTGGNTEAFF
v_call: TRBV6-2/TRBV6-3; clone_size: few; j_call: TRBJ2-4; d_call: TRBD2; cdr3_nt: TGTGCCAGCAGTCTAGCGGGAGAAGGTGGCTATAGCATTCAGTACTTC; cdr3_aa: CASSLAGEGGYSIQYF
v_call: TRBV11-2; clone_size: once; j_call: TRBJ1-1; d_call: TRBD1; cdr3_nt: TGTGCCAGCAGTGGGCTCGAACGGACAGGGGGCTTTCGTAACACTGAAGCTTTCTTT; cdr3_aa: CASSGLERTGGFRNTEAFF
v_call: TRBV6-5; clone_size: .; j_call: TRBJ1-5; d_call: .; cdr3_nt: TGTGCCAGCAGTTCCGCCAGGCACGGTCAGCCCCAGCATTTT; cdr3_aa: CASSSARHGQPQHF
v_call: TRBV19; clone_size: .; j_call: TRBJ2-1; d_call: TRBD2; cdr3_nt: TGTGCCAGTAGTAGACTAGCGGGGGGCTACAATGAGCAGTTCTTC; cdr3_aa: CASSRLAGGYNEQFF
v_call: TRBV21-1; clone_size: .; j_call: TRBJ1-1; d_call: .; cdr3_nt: TGTGCCAGCAGCAAAGCGCGCGGGACAGGCGTTTCGAACACTGAAGCTTTCTTT; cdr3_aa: CASSKARGTGVSNTEAFF
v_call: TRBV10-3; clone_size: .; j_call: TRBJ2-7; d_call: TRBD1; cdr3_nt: TGTGCCATCAGGACCACAGGGGGCTCCTACGAGCAGTACTTC; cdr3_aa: CAIRTTGGSYEQYF
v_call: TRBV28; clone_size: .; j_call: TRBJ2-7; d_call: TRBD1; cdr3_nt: TGTGCCAGCAGACATCCCCGACAGGGGGCCGGGTCCTACGAGCAGTACTTC; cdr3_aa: CASRHPRQGAGSYEQYF
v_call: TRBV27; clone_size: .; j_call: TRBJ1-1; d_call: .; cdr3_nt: TGTGCCAGCAGTTTAAACAGGGACTTGAACACTGAAGCTTTCTTT; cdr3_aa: CASSLNRDLNTEAFF
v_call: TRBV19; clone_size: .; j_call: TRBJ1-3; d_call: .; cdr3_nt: TGTGCCAGTAGTTTAACACAGGGAGGTGGAAACACCATATATTTT; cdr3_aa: CASSLTQGGGNTIYF
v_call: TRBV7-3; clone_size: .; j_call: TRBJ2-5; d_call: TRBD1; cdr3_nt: TGTGCCAGCAGCTTAAACCCGGGACAGGGAGGGGAGACCCAGTACTTC; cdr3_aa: CASSLNPGQGGETQYF
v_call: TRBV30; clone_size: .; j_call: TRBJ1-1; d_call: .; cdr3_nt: TGTGCCTGGACTACTACGGACTCACCGGACCCTGAAGCTTTCTTT; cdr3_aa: CAWTTTDSPDPEAFF
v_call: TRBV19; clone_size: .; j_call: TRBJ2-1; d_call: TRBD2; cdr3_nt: TGTGCCAGTAGTAATCCGATTAAGCGGGGCTCCTACAATGAGCAGTTCTTC; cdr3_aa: CASSNPIKRGSYNEQFF
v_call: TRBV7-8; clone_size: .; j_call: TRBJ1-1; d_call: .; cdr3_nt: TGTGCCAGCAGCTTAGGGAGGATGTCCCGGACTTTGAACACTGAAGCTTTCTTT; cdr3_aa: CASSLGRMSRTLNTEAFF
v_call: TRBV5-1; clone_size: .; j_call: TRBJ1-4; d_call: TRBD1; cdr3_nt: TGCGCCAGCAGCTTGGGGGGAGGACAGGCTAATGAAAAACTGTTTTTT; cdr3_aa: CASSLGGGQANEKLFF
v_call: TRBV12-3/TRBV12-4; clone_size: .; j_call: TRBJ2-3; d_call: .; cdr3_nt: TGTGCCAGCAGTGCACTAGATACGCAGTATTTT; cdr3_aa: CASSALDTQYF
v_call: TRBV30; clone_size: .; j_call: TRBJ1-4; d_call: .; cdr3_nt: TGTGCCTGGGGTGGGATGCTTGCAACTAATGAAAAACTGTTTTTT; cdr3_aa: CAWGGMLATNEKLFF
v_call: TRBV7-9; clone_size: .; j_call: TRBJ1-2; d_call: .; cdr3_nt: TGTGCCAGCAGCTTAGGAGGGGTTGAGGGCTACACCTTC; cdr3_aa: CASSLGGVEGYTF
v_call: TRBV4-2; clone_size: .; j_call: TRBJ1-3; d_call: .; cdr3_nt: TGTGCCAGCAGCCCTAACAGGAATTCTGGAAACACCATATATTTT; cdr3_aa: CASSPNRNSGNTIYF
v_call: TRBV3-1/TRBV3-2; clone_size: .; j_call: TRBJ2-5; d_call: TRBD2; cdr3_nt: TGTGCCAGCAGCCGGACTAGCGGCGGGGAGTACTTC; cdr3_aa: CASSRTSGGEYF